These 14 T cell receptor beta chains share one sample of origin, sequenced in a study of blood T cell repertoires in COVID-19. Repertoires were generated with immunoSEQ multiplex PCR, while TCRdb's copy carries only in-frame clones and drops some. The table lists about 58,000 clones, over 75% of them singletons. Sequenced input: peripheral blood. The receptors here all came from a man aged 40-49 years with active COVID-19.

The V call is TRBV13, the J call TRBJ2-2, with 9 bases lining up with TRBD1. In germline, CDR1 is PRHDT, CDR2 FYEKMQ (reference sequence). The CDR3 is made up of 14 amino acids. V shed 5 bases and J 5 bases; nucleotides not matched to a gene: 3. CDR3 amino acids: CASSRDRATGELFF. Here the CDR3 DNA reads TGTGCCAGCAGCCGGGACAGGGCGACCGGGGAGCTGTTTTTT.

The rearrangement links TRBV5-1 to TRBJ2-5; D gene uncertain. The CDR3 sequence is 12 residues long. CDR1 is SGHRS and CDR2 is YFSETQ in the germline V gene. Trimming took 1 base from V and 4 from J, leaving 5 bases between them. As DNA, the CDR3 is TGCGCCAGCAGCTTGCTGTTAGAGACCCAGTACTTC. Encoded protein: CASSLLLETQYF. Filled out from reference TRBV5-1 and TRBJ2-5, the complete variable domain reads KAGVTQTPRYLIKTRGQQVTLSCSPISGHRSVSWYQQTPGQGLQFLFEYFSETQRNKGNFPGRFSGRQFSNSRSEMNVSTLELGDSALYLCASSLLLETQYFGPGTRLLVL.

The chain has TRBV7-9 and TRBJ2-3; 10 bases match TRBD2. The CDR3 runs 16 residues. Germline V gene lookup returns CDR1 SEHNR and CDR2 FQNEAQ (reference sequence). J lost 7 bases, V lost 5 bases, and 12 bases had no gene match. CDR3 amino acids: CASSPFALAGVHTQYF. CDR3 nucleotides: TGTGCCAGCAGCCCATTCGCCCTAGCGGGAGTTCATACGCAGTATTTT.

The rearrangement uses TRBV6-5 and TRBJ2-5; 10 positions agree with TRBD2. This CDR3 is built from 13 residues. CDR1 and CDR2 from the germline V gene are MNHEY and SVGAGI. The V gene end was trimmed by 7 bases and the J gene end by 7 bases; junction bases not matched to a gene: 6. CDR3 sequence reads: CASIGTSARTQYF. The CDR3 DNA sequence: TGTGCCAGCATAGGGACTAGCGCCCGGACCCAGTACTTC.

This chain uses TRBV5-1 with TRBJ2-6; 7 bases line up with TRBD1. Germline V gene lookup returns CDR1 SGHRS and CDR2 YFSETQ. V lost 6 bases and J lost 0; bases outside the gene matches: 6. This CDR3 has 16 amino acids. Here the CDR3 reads CASTTGTSSGANVLTF. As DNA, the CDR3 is TGCGCCAGCACGACAGGGACCAGCTCTGGGGCCAACGTCCTGACTTTC.

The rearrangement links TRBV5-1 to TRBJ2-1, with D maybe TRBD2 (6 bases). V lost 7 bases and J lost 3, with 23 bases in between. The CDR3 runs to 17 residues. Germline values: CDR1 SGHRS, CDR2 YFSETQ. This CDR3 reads CASQARVGRDVYNEQFF. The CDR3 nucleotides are TGCGCCAGCCAGGCCAGGGTGGGGCGGGACGTCTACAATGAGCAGTTCTTC.

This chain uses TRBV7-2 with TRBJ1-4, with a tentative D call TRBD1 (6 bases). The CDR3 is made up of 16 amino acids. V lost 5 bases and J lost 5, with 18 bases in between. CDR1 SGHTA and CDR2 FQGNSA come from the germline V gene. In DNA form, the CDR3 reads TGTGCCAGCAGCCACTCCAGGGGAAGAGCAAATGAAAAACTGTTTTTT. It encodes CASSHSRGRANEKLFF.

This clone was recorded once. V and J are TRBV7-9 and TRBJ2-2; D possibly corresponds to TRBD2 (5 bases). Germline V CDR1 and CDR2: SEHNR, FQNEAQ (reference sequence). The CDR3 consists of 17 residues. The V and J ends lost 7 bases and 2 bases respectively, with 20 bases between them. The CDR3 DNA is TGTGCCAGCACCTCCAAGAGAGGAGGATCAAACACCGGGGAGCTGTTTTTT. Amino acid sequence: CASTSKRGGSNTGELFF.

The CDR3 sequence: CASSSLTSGRNEQFF. CDR3 bases: TGTGCCAGCAGCTCCCTGACTAGCGGGAGAAATGAGCAGTTCTTC. The chain employs TRBV7-3 and TRBJ2-1, with 12 nucleotides matching TRBD2. V lost 4 bases, J lost 7 bases, and 5 bases stayed unmatched. The CDR3 runs 15 residues. Per the germline V gene, CDR1 is SGHTA and CDR2 is FQGTGA.

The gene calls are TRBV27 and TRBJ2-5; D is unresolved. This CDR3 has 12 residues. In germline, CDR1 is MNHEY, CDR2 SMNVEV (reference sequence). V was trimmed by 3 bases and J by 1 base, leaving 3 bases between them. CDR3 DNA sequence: TGTGCCAGCAGTTTCTTCCAAGAGACCCAGTACTTC. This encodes CASSFFQETQYF.

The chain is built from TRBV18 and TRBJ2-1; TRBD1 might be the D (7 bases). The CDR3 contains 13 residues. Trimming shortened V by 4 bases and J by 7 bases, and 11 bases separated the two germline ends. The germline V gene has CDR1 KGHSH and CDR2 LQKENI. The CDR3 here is CASSLAGGNEQFF. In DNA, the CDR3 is TGTGCCAGCTCACTAGCAGGGGGGAATGAGCAGTTCTTC.

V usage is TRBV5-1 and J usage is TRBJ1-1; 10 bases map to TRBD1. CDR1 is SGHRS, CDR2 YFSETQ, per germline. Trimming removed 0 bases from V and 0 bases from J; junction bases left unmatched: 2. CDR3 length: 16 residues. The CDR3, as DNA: TGCGCCAGCAGCTTGGGTGGACAGGGGGTGAACACTGAAGCTTTCTTT. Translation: CASSLGGQGVNTEAFF.

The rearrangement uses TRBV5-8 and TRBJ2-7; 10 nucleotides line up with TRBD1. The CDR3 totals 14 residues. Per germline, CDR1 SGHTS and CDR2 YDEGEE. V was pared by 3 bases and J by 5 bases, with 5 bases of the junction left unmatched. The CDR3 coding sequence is TGTGCCAGCAGCTGGGGACAGGGGAGTAACGAGCAGTACTTC. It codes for CASSWGQGSNEQYF.

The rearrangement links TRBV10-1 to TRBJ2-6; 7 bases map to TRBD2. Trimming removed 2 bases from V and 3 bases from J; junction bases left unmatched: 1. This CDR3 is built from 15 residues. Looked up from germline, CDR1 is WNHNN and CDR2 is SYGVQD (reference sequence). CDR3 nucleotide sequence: TGCGCCAGCAGTGAGAGCGGGGTTGGGGCCAACGTCCTGACTTTC. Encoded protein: CASSESGVGANVLTF.